This entry describes one T cell receptor (beta chain). Its antigen is unknown. No much larger clone is present one base from it, and per-base qualities are unavailable. This sample stems from a study of control samples from healthy donors and cancer patients (dated by TCRdb to 2018 to 2020). Receptor amplification or capture employed the immunoSEQ multiplex PCR assay. This is the immuneACCESS table as TCRdb keeps it, with only in-frame sequences that have V and J called. A part of the clones is gone; compared with another copy, unresolved V genes explain less than half, and the rest is unexplained. Recorded for this sample are around 77,000 clones; approximately 92% of them occurred a single time. The leading ten clones occupy almost 6% of the sample. The CDR3 covers 10 residues, taking in both the cysteine and the phenylalanine. The read is trimmed to its CDR3 DNA, 30 bases read in frame from base 1. The germline V gene (reference sequence) sets CDR1 to MNHNY and CDR2 to SVGAGI. Trimming takes 10 bases from V and 8 bases from J, and the germline ends sit 11 bases apart.

The sequence was collected from a woman aged 55-69 years in good health. The chain couples TRBV6-6 to TRBJ1-2; the D gene identity is not certain. Sequencing was done on a sample of blood. The DNA sequence reads TGTGCCACCGGAGAACTGGGCTACACCTTC. The encoded protein is CATGELGYTF.